This TCR beta chain was recovered during a study of blood T cells in healthy people across ages. Study-wide context: Using template switching, researchers captured about one barcoded beta molecule for each two T cells.

The CDR3 consists of 13 residues. The V gene end was trimmed by 4 bases and the J gene end by 7 bases; junction bases not matched to a gene: 4. Per germline, CDR1 SGHRS and CDR2 YFSETQ. A second PCR, run for roughly 7 to 12 cycles, used a sample-barcoded 5' primer plus a J-beta primer mix. TCRdb re-analysed the 5' RACE reads in MiXCR, keeping a single row per CDR3 protein. The data show approximately 670,000 distinct CDR3 sequences, about 43% seen once. Sequencing used blood. This sequence joins TRBV5-1 and TRBJ2-1; 8 bases are shared with TRBD1. This TCR derives from an elderly man in good health. The DNA for the CDR3 is TGCGCCAGCAGCGTGACAGGGGCGAATGAGCAGTTCTTC. This gives the protein CASSVTGANEQFF.